The rows below give T cell receptor beta chains drawn from one sample of a study of T-cell memory formation after mild COVID-19. One entry per CDR3 protein, called by TCRdb with MiXCR from the 5' RACE reads. This repertoire shows hundreds of thousands of distinct CDR3 sequences, 15% to 20% found once; its top ten account for 22%. Sequencing was done on a sample of PBMCs or a T cell subset sorted from them (not recorded which). These TCRs come from a young man who had mild COVID-19 (a few samples of this study predate the infection). Cell type and time point are not known. Each CDR3 is given with its conserved first and last residue. D genes are given only for firm matches. A clone size is listed for some rows: how often the clone was seen (once, few, many), or a class if it is expanded.

abundance	j_gene	v_gene	d_gene	CDR3nt	CDR3aa
few	TRBJ1-5	TRBV29-1	TRBD1	TGCAGCGTTGGTCAGGGACAGCAGCCCCAGCATTTT	CSVGQGQQPQHF
.	TRBJ1-2	TRBV7-2	TRBD1	TGTGCCAGCAGCTTTGGGACAGGAACGGGCTATGGCTACACCTTC	CASSFGTGTGYGYTF
many	TRBJ1-1	TRBV4-1	.	TGCGCCAGCAGCCAAAGGGCCCTGAACACTGAAGCTTTCTTT	CASSQRALNTEAFF
.	TRBJ2-7	TRBV7-9	.	TGTGCCAGCAGCTTAGGACCGATAGGCTCCTACGAGCAGTACTTC	CASSLGPIGSYEQYF
few	TRBJ2-4	TRBV7-9	.	TGTGCCAGCAGCTTAAGCCAGGCGGAAAACATTCAGTACTTC	CASSLSQAENIQYF
few	TRBJ1-5	TRBV12-3/TRBV12-4	.	TGTGCCATCAACAATGGGGGAGGCAATCAGCCCCAGCATTTT	CAINNGGGNQPQHF
.	TRBJ2-1	TRBV15	TRBD1	TGTGCCACCAGCAGAGAGGGGACAGGGTACAATGAGCAGTTCTTC	CATSREGTGYNEQFF
.	TRBJ2-3	TRBV27	.	TGTGCCAGCAGAGGGGGTGGCATCTCCACAGATACGCAGTATTTT	CASRGGGISTDTQYF
many	TRBJ2-3	TRBV4-3	.	TGCGCCAGCAGCCAAGATCCACCCGGCGGGGGCACAGATACGCAGTATTTT	CASSQDPPGGGTDTQYF
few	TRBJ1-1	TRBV29-1	.	TGCAGCGTTGCCAGGGCAGTTGACAACACTGAAGCTTTCTTT	CSVARAVDNTEAFF
few	TRBJ2-1	TRBV5-5	TRBD2	TGTGCCAGCAGCTTAAGACTAGCGGGGGGGTATGAGCAGTTCTTC	CASSLRLAGGYEQFF
few	TRBJ1-2	TRBV7-6	TRBD1	TGTGCCAGCGAAACAGGGGGCACTAACTATGGCTACACCTTC	CASETGGTNYGYTF
.	TRBJ2-3	TRBV4-1	.	TGCGCCAGCAGCCAACCAGGACAGCTTCGACGCACAGATACGCAGTATTTT	CASSQPGQLRRTDTQYF
few	TRBJ2-4	TRBV7-2	.	TGTGCCAGCAGCCCGAGAGGGCTTGGAGGGGTCGCCAAAAACATTCAGTACTTC	CASSPRGLGGVAKNIQYF
once	TRBJ2-3	TRBV5-5	TRBD2	TGTGCCAGCAGCACCCTAGCGGGGGTCGGGGATACGCAGTATTTT	CASSTLAGVGDTQYF
.	TRBJ1-2	TRBV7-2	.	TGTGCCAGCAGCTTCGCCCGGGGCGCCTATGGCTACACCTTC	CASSFARGAYGYTF
few	TRBJ1-2	TRBV5-1	TRBD1	TGCGCCAGCAGCCAGGACAGGGAAAACTATGGCTACACCTTC	CASSQDRENYGYTF
few	TRBJ2-5	TRBV29-1	TRBD1	TGCAGCGGCCTCGGGACAGGGGTAAGAGAGACCCAGTACTTC	CSGLGTGVRETQYF
many	TRBJ1-6	TRBV4-2	TRBD1	TGTGCCAGCAGCGCAGAGGGGGCAGGTTCACCCCTCCACTTT	CASSAEGAGSPLHF
.	TRBJ2-7	TRBV2	.	TGTGCCCGTGGGGACAACTCCTACGAGCAGTACTTC	CARGDNSYEQYF
few	TRBJ2-2	TRBV28	.	TGTGCCAGCAGTTTTCGGCCTGGGGGGAACACCGGGGAGCTGTTTTTT	CASSFRPGGNTGELFF
few	TRBJ2-5	TRBV6-2/TRBV6-3	TRBD1	TGTGCCAGCAGCGGGACAGGGGCGAGAGAGACCCAGTACTTC	CASSGTGARETQYF
.	TRBJ2-2	TRBV27	.	TGTGCCACCTTCCCTGGGGCAGGTAACACCGGGGAGCTGTTTTTT	CATFPGAGNTGELFF
.	TRBJ1-6	TRBV11-2	.	TGTGCCAGCAGTACCGGGACGGATTCACCCCTCCACTTT	CASSTGTDSPLHF
few	TRBJ1-3	TRBV7-3	TRBD1	TGTGCCAGCACTCCACGGGACCAGGGGGCAGCTGGAAACACCATATATTTT	CASTPRDQGAAGNTIYF
.	TRBJ1-2	TRBV5-1	TRBD1	TGCGCCAGCAGCCGCGACAGGGGGCTGGACTATGGCTACACCTTC	CASSRDRGLDYGYTF
.	TRBJ2-7	TRBV6-2/TRBV6-3	TRBD1	TGTGCCAGCAGCCACGGACAGGGCACCTACGAGCAGTACTTC	CASSHGQGTYEQYF
few	TRBJ1-1	TRBV4-1	TRBD1	TGCGCCAGCAGCCAAGTGGGTCAGGGGGTGGCCAACACTGAAGCTTTCTTT	CASSQVGQGVANTEAFF
.	TRBJ2-5	TRBV5-8	.	TGTGCCAGCAGCTCCGGTGTCAGGGATAAAGAGACCCAGTACTTC	CASSSGVRDKETQYF
.	TRBJ1-5	TRBV25-1	.	TGTGCCAGCAGTTACAGCATTAATCAGCCCCAGCATTTT	CASSYSINQPQHF
many	TRBJ2-2	TRBV27	TRBD2	TGTGCCAGCAGTTTATATCCTAGCGGGGGAAGGAACACCGGGGAGCTGTTTTTT	CASSLYPSGGRNTGELFF
.	TRBJ1-2	TRBV4-3	.	TGCGCCAGCAGCCAAGCCCTTAAAGCTAACTATGGCTACACCTTC	CASSQALKANYGYTF
many	TRBJ2-1	TRBV11-3	.	TGTGCCAGCAGCTTAGATGGGGCTCCCTACAATGAGCAGTTCTTC	CASSLDGAPYNEQFF
few	TRBJ2-1	TRBV4-2	TRBD2	TGTGCCAGCAGCCTTGGTAGCGGGAGCTCCTACAATGAGCAGTTCTTC	CASSLGSGSSYNEQFF
.	TRBJ2-6	TRBV7-3	.	TGTGCCAGCAGCCTCGGGGCCAGGGCTGGGGCCAACGTCCTGACTTTC	CASSLGARAGANVLTF
.	TRBJ1-1	TRBV20-1	.	TGCAGTGCTAGGGGGACAAGGTACACTGAAGCTTTCTTT	CSARGTRYTEAFF
.	TRBJ2-2	TRBV7-3	.	TGTGCCAGCAGCCGGACGGACGACACCGGGGAGCTGTTTTTT	CASSRTDDTGELFF
many	TRBJ1-6	TRBV5-1	.	TGCGCCAGCACTCAGGGGCAGGGAGCTTCACCCCTCCACTTT	CASTQGQGASPLHF
.	TRBJ2-1	TRBV7-2	.	TGTGCCAGCAGCCCCGGACGATCCTACAATGAGCAGTTCTTC	CASSPGRSYNEQFF
few	TRBJ2-7	TRBV11-3	.	TGTGCCAGCAGCTTCCACGGGGCCGCGGCCGAGCAGTACTTC	CASSFHGAAAEQYF
.	TRBJ2-2	TRBV5-1	.	TGCGCCAGCAGGGAAGACGGGGAAACCGGGGAGCTGTTTTTT	CASREDGETGELFF
.	TRBJ1-1	TRBV4-1	.	TGCGCCAGCAGCCTTCTAGGGATGAACACTGAAGCTTTCTTT	CASSLLGMNTEAFF
.	TRBJ2-4	TRBV5-5	.	TGTGCCAGCAGCTTGGGGGGGGGCAGGGCCGGCAAAAACATTCAGTACTTC	CASSLGGGRAGKNIQYF
many	TRBJ2-5	TRBV24-1	.	TGTGCCACCAGTGGCCGACCTACCAGGGGACTGACGGAGACCCAGTACTTC	CATSGRPTRGLTETQYF
.	TRBJ2-5	TRBV7-2	.	TGTGCCAGCAGCCCCCTGGGGAAAGAGACCCAGTACTTC	CASSPLGKETQYF
few	TRBJ2-5	TRBV12-3/TRBV12-4	TRBD2	TGTGCCAGCAGTCAGGGACTAGCGGGGGCGGGGACCCAGTACTTC	CASSQGLAGAGTQYF
.	TRBJ1-1	TRBV19	.	TGTGCCAGCTCGGGGCCGAACACTGAAGCTTTCTTT	CASSGPNTEAFF
few	TRBJ1-1	TRBV15	.	TGTGCCACCAGGGACTCAGGGGCGTACACTGAAGCTTTCTTT	CATRDSGAYTEAFF
few	TRBJ1-2	TRBV10-3	TRBD1	TGTGCCATCAGCGGGACAGACTATGGCTACACCTTC	CAISGTDYGYTF
.	TRBJ1-1	TRBV4-2	.	TGTGCCAGCAGCCGAGATGGAGGGGTCACTGAAGCTTTCTTT	CASSRDGGVTEAFF
few	TRBJ2-7	TRBV7-2	.	TGTGCCAGCAGCTGGGGAGGGGGATCCTACGAGCAGTACTTC	CASSWGGGSYEQYF
.	TRBJ2-5	TRBV2	TRBD2	TGTGCCAGCAGTGGGACTAGCGGGGGAGGTGAGACCCAGTACTTC	CASSGTSGGGETQYF
.	TRBJ2-1	TRBV5-1	TRBD2	TGCGCCAGCAGTGGTAGCGGGGGGGCTCTTTACAATGAGCAGTTCTTC	CASSGSGGALYNEQFF
many	TRBJ2-5	TRBV7-9	TRBD1	TGTGCCAGCAGCTCAGGACAGGTTCAAGAGACCCAGTACTTC	CASSSGQVQETQYF
.	TRBJ2-5	TRBV28	.	TGTGCCAGCAGTTCATCGCGAGGACTCTCCTCCCCCCAAGAGACCCAGTACTTC	CASSSSRGLSSPQETQYF